This T cell receptor beta chain was retrieved from a study of CD8+CD57+ T cells in acquired aplastic anemia. Germline-derived CDR1 and CDR2 are LGHNA and YSLEER. The CDR3 is made up of 16 amino acids. V lost 3 bases and J 5 bases, leaving 20 bases between the germline ends. This clonotype occurred many times. What it binds is not known. The study's findings and limits: Patients and controls were not found to differ significantly in CD8+ Simpson's diversity.

Template material for TCR beta VDJ and CDR3 profiling consisted of genomic DNA. Via MiXCR, TCRdb re-called the reads, giving one row per CDR3 protein. The sample lists some 120,000 distinct CDR3 sequences, more than 40% occurring once. The genes are TRBV4-3 and TRBJ2-7; possibly TRBD1 for D (6 bases). This sequence originates from a human donor in good health, serving as a control. What was sequenced was sorted CD4+, CD8+, or CD8+CD57+ T cells (not recorded which) from PBMCs. The CDR3 here is CASSHFLHRAENEQYF. CDR3 sequence (DNA): TGCGCCAGCAGCCACTTTCTCCACAGGGCGGAGAACGAGCAGTACTTC.